The rows below give T cell receptor beta chains drawn from one sample of a study of memory CD4+ T cells and cytomegalovirus serostatus. Clones were read by immunoSEQ multiplex PCR, and TCRdb kept only the in-frame ones, dropping some. The table lists 38,000 or so clones, 70% to 80% of them singletons, with approximately 0.79% in the top ten. The sample comprised memory CD4+ T cells from blood. These receptors all come from an adult in good health and CMV-seronegative. Both conserved end residues are trimmed from each CDR3. D genes are given only for firm matches.

v_call | d_call | cdr3_aa
TRBV4-2 | NA | ASSQDSRKDSPLH
TRBV12-5 | TRBD1 | ASGPDRGEKLF
TRBV28 | NA | ASTGNNQPQH
TRBV6-1 | NA | ASSEDSPLH
TRBV6-6 | NA | ASSYVNTGELF
TRBV5-4 | TRBD2 | ASSPTLAGGLRDTQY
TRBV2 | TRBD1 | ASRRQGPYNSPLH
TRBV6-1 | NA | ASIWWTGELF
TRBV6-5 | NA | ASSRFNLNTEAF
TRBV18 | NA | ASSQTSDRTYEQY
TRBV4-1 | TRBD1 | ASSYGQGLGETQY
TRBV11-3 | NA | ASSFSDGNNEQF
TRBV11-2 | NA | ASREEVGYGYT
TRBV5-1 | NA | ASSINGGGNSPLH
TRBV27 | TRBD1 | ASSDRGGGTEAF
TRBV11-3 | TRBD2 | ASSNLAVAGQNEQF
TRBV30 | TRBD1 | AWGQGIGNQPQH
TRBV18 | NA | ASSPPSNEKLF
TRBV5-1 | NA | ASSSAFSTDTQY
TRBV4-2 | NA | ASRKDQQAF
TRBV6-5 | TRBD1 | AATGENSPLH
TRBV9 | NA | ASSVDARPGSYEQY
TRBV19 | NA | ASSSSPFQIAYNEQF
TRBV5-1 | NA | ASSLKQENGYT
TRBV5-4 | NA | ASSNPLGSVGTGGALF
TRBV18 | NA | ASSPPGETGNTIY
TRBV7-8 | NA | ASSRHSEQPQH
TRBV7-9 | NA | ASSGEYNSPLH
TRBV7-9 | TRBD1 | ASSYGTGREPQH
TRBV19 | TRBD1 | ASSMVQGQIFWGYT
TRBV6-6 | NA | AGARSWGSQPQH
TRBV7-2 | NA | ASSLGVSTEAF
TRBV6-6 | TRBD1 | ASSKTGGFNQPQH
TRBV5-1 | TRBD1 | ASSSGTASYNYGYT
TRBV7-2 | NA | ASSLQGGGAPEQY
TRBV6-1 | TRBD1 | ASSGTGDQPQH
TRBV6-1 | TRBD1 | ASSVRQGSEQF
TRBV19 | NA | ASRQSGTAGYT
TRBV19 | TRBD1 | ASSKDRGLGGYT
TRBV10-3 | TRBD1 | AISDYDRAQPQH
TRBV2 | NA | ASSPDGQYGYT
TRBV7-2 | NA | ASSRTRTGELF
TRBV5-6 | NA | ASSFVGRTEAF
TRBV11-2 | NA | ASSRGRASYNEQF
TRBV14 | NA | ASSQARGGSPLH